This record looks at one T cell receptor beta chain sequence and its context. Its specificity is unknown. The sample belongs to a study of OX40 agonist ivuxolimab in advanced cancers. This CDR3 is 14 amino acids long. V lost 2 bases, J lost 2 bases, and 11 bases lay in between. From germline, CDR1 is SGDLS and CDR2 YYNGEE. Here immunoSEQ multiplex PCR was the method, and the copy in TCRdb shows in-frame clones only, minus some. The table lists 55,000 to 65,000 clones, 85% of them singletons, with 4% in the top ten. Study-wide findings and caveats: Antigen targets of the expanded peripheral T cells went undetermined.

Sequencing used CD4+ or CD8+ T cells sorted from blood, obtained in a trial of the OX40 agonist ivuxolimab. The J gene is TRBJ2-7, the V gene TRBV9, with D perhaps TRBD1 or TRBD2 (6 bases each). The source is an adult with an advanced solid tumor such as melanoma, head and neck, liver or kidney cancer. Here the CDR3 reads CASSVGGPAYEQYF. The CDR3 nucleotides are TGTGCCAGCAGCGTGGGGGGCCCCGCCTACGAGCAGTACTTC.